This T cell receptor (beta chain) was identified in a study of T cell responses to AZD1222 COVID-19 vaccine. Germline assignment: CDR1 SGHKS and CDR2 YYEKEE (reference sequence). The CDR3 is made up of 13 amino acids. Trimming cost V 1 base and J 4 bases, with 7 bases left between them. Study results and caveats: Nearly half of spike-specific TCRs reportedly target unmutated variant regions.

Sequencing was performed with immunoSEQ multiplex PCR; in TCRdb, only in-frame clones are kept and a portion is missing. The sample lists 90,000 to 150,000 clones; approximately 84% were seen once. As regards this clone: Its antigen remains unidentified.

The receptor was derived from an adult in good health. V gene TRBV5-5 combines with J gene TRBJ2-3; D might be TRBD1 (6 bases). The source was peripheral blood, collected on day 0 of AZD1222 vaccination. The CDR3 region is CASSLHRADTQYF. In DNA, the CDR3 is TGTGCCAGCAGCTTGCACAGGGCAGATACGCAGTATTTT.